A selection of T cell receptor beta chains follows, all from one sample in a study of blood T cell repertoires in COVID-19. Assay used: immunoSEQ multiplex PCR; TCRdb lists only in-frame clones, some missing. The data show 150,000 or so clones, roughly 91% seen once. Input material: peripheral blood. These TCRs come from a man in his sixties with active or convalescent COVID-19. CDR3s include the opening cysteine and the closing phenylalanine or tryptophan. Fields, in order: clone size, V gene, J gene, CDR3 length, D gene, CDR3 protein, CDR3 DNA. A D gene is named only where the DNA matches it firmly. Size is omitted from some rows. Given values are once, few, many or a class for expanded clones.

clone_size: .; v_call: TRBV7-8; j_call: TRBJ2-4; cdr3_length: 18; d_call: TRBD1; cdr3_aa: CASSLAGQGAGSKNIQYF; cdr3_nt: TGTGCCAGCAGCTTAGCGGGACAGGGGGCAGGGAGTAAAAACATTCAGTACTTC
clone_size: .; v_call: TRBV7-2; j_call: TRBJ2-1; cdr3_length: 15; d_call: .; cdr3_aa: CASSYYRVGDNEQFF; cdr3_nt: TGTGCCAGCAGCTATTACAGGGTAGGAGACAATGAGCAGTTCTTC
clone_size: .; v_call: TRBV4-3; j_call: TRBJ2-1; cdr3_length: 15; d_call: .; cdr3_aa: CASSPQIAGNNEQFF; cdr3_nt: TGCGCCAGCAGCCCCCAAATCGCAGGAAACAATGAGCAGTTCTTC
clone_size: medium-sized; v_call: TRBV6-5; j_call: TRBJ1-1; cdr3_length: 13; d_call: TRBD1; cdr3_aa: CASSTQKGQAAFF; cdr3_nt: TGTGCCAGCAGTACGCAGAAGGGACAGGCGGCTTTCTTT
clone_size: few; v_call: TRBV12-3/TRBV12-4; j_call: TRBJ2-4; cdr3_length: 13; d_call: .; cdr3_aa: CASSLAIQNIQYF; cdr3_nt: TGTGCCAGCAGTTTGGCCATCCAAAACATTCAGTACTTC
clone_size: .; v_call: TRBV7-9; j_call: TRBJ1-6; cdr3_length: 17; d_call: TRBD1; cdr3_aa: CASSPTLGQGNNSPLHF; cdr3_nt: TGTGCCAGCAGCCCAACCCTGGGACAGGGGAATAATTCACCCCTCCACTTT
clone_size: .; v_call: TRBV30; j_call: TRBJ1-3; cdr3_length: 17; d_call: .; cdr3_aa: CAWSVRRGREAGNTIYF; cdr3_nt: TGTGCCTGGAGTGTACGTCGAGGCAGGGAAGCTGGAAACACCATATATTTT
clone_size: .; v_call: TRBV10-3; j_call: TRBJ2-3; cdr3_length: 15; d_call: .; cdr3_aa: CAISEFGGSTDTQYF; cdr3_nt: TGTGCCATCAGTGAATTCGGGGGTAGCACAGATACGCAGTATTTT
clone_size: .; v_call: TRBV27; j_call: TRBJ1-2; cdr3_length: 13; d_call: .; cdr3_aa: CASSFSQGNGYTF; cdr3_nt: TGTGCCAGCAGTTTTTCTCAGGGGAATGGCTACACCTTC
clone_size: .; v_call: TRBV6-5; j_call: TRBJ1-4; cdr3_length: 14; d_call: .; cdr3_aa: CASRIDGGEEKLFF; cdr3_nt: TGTGCCAGCAGAATCGACGGAGGGGAGGAAAAACTGTTTTTT
clone_size: .; v_call: TRBV5-3; j_call: TRBJ1-5; cdr3_length: 14; d_call: .; cdr3_aa: CAQGGGRSNQPQHF; cdr3_nt: TGTGCCCAAGGGGGGGGAAGAAGCAATCAGCCCCAGCATTTT
clone_size: .; v_call: TRBV28; j_call: TRBJ1-6; cdr3_length: 15; d_call: TRBD1; cdr3_aa: CASRQGAPSNSPLHF; cdr3_nt: TGTGCCAGCAGGCAGGGGGCCCCGTCTAATTCACCCCTCCACTTT
clone_size: .; v_call: TRBV30; j_call: TRBJ1-1; cdr3_length: 13; d_call: TRBD1; cdr3_aa: CAWAPGQGTEAFF; cdr3_nt: TGTGCCTGGGCCCCGGGACAGGGCACTGAAGCTTTCTTT
clone_size: .; v_call: TRBV6-6; j_call: TRBJ1-2; cdr3_length: 14; d_call: TRBD1; cdr3_aa: CASSPGTGGRGYTF; cdr3_nt: TGTGCCAGCAGTCCCGGGACAGGGGGCCGGGGCTACACCTTC
clone_size: .; v_call: TRBV10-3; j_call: TRBJ2-3; cdr3_length: 13; d_call: TRBD1; cdr3_aa: CAIQGAGKDTQYF; cdr3_nt: TGTGCCATCCAGGGGGCGGGTAAAGATACGCAGTATTTT
clone_size: .; v_call: TRBV7-2; j_call: TRBJ2-5; cdr3_length: 15; d_call: .; cdr3_aa: CASSSYPGPAETQYF; cdr3_nt: TGTGCCAGCAGCTCTTACCCAGGGCCTGCAGAGACCCAGTACTTC
clone_size: .; v_call: TRBV19; j_call: TRBJ2-5; cdr3_length: 13; d_call: TRBD2; cdr3_aa: CASSRGLVETQYF; cdr3_nt: TGTGCCAGTAGTAGAGGACTAGTAGAGACCCAGTACTTC
clone_size: .; v_call: TRBV5-1; j_call: TRBJ1-6; cdr3_length: 18; d_call: .; cdr3_aa: CASSLAGGLSSYNSPLHF; cdr3_nt: TGCGCCAGCAGCTTGGCCGGGGGGTTGAGCTCCTATAATTCACCCCTCCACTTT
clone_size: few; v_call: TRBV11-2; j_call: TRBJ2-2; cdr3_length: 15; d_call: .; cdr3_aa: CASSPLATGTGELFF; cdr3_nt: TGTGCCAGCAGCCCCCTAGCCACTGGCACCGGGGAGCTGTTTTTT
clone_size: .; v_call: TRBV9; j_call: TRBJ1-4; cdr3_length: 15; d_call: TRBD1; cdr3_aa: CASRSTGTGAEKLFF; cdr3_nt: TGTGCCAGCAGGTCGACCGGGACAGGGGCCGAAAAACTGTTTTTT
clone_size: .; v_call: TRBV5-1; j_call: TRBJ2-2; cdr3_length: 15; d_call: TRBD2; cdr3_aa: CASRRLAGTTGELFF; cdr3_nt: TGCGCCAGCCGTCGACTAGCGGGAACGACCGGGGAGCTGTTTTTT
clone_size: .; v_call: TRBV5-1; j_call: TRBJ2-5; cdr3_length: 17; d_call: TRBD2; cdr3_aa: CASSFIAGGEIQETQYF; cdr3_nt: TGCGCCAGCAGCTTTATAGCGGGGGGGGAGATTCAAGAGACCCAGTACTTC
clone_size: .; v_call: TRBV4-3; j_call: TRBJ1-3; cdr3_length: 13; d_call: TRBD1; cdr3_aa: CASSPQGFDTIYF; cdr3_nt: TGCGCCAGCAGCCCACAGGGGTTCGACACCATATATTTT
clone_size: .; v_call: TRBV6-2/TRBV6-3; j_call: TRBJ2-5; cdr3_length: 14; d_call: TRBD1; cdr3_aa: CASSSPGQGSAQYF; cdr3_nt: TGTGCCAGCAGTTCACCTGGACAGGGGTCGGCCCAGTACTTC
clone_size: .; v_call: TRBV7-9; j_call: TRBJ1-5; cdr3_length: 14; d_call: TRBD1; cdr3_aa: CASSGQGTDQPQHF; cdr3_nt: TGTGCCAGCAGCGGACAGGGGACAGATCAGCCCCAGCATTTT
clone_size: once; v_call: TRBV4-1; j_call: TRBJ1-5; cdr3_length: 17; d_call: .; cdr3_aa: CASSQQTETYSNQPQHF; cdr3_nt: TGCGCCAGCAGCCAACAGACAGAGACTTATAGCAATCAGCCCCAGCATTTT
clone_size: .; v_call: TRBV28; j_call: TRBJ1-3; cdr3_length: 14; d_call: .; cdr3_aa: CASRLDYSGNTIYF; cdr3_nt: TGTGCCAGCAGATTGGACTACTCTGGAAACACCATATATTTT
clone_size: many; v_call: TRBV28; j_call: TRBJ1-2; cdr3_length: 15; d_call: .; cdr3_aa: CASRALRQRHYGYTF; cdr3_nt: TGTGCCAGCAGGGCCCTTCGACAGAGACACTATGGCTACACCTTC
clone_size: .; v_call: TRBV7-2; j_call: TRBJ2-3; cdr3_length: 15; d_call: TRBD2; cdr3_aa: CASSPRRAGGDTQYF; cdr3_nt: TGTGCCAGCAGCCCTAGACGGGCGGGAGGAGATACGCAGTATTTT
clone_size: .; v_call: TRBV5-1; j_call: TRBJ2-3; cdr3_length: 13; d_call: .; cdr3_aa: CASSFDSRDTQYF; cdr3_nt: TGCGCCAGCAGCTTCGATTCGCGGGATACGCAGTATTTT
clone_size: .; v_call: TRBV21-1; j_call: TRBJ1-5; cdr3_length: 18; d_call: .; cdr3_aa: CASSSSPPGQGEDQPQHF; cdr3_nt: TGTGCCAGCAGCAGCTCGCCCCCCGGACAGGGGGAGGACCAGCCCCAGCATTTT
clone_size: .; v_call: TRBV11-2; j_call: TRBJ1-1; cdr3_length: 15; d_call: .; cdr3_aa: CASSLVKLPNTEAFF; cdr3_nt: TGTGCCAGCAGCTTAGTGAAACTTCCGAACACTGAAGCTTTCTTT
clone_size: once; v_call: TRBV5-1; j_call: TRBJ2-5; cdr3_length: 16; d_call: TRBD2; cdr3_aa: CASSPTSGRGEETQYF; cdr3_nt: TGCGCCAGCAGCCCGACTAGCGGGAGGGGGGAAGAGACCCAGTACTTC
clone_size: .; v_call: TRBV3-1/TRBV3-2; j_call: TRBJ2-1; cdr3_length: 14; d_call: .; cdr3_aa: CASSLGGGSNEQFF; cdr3_nt: TGTGCCAGCAGCCTGGGGGGGGGCTCCAATGAGCAGTTCTTC
clone_size: .; v_call: TRBV28; j_call: TRBJ2-5; cdr3_length: 16; d_call: TRBD2; cdr3_aa: CATLQPGLAGQETQYF; cdr3_nt: TGTGCCACACTACAACCGGGACTAGCGGGGCAAGAGACCCAGTACTTC
clone_size: once; v_call: TRBV7-2; j_call: TRBJ1-2; cdr3_length: 15; d_call: TRBD1; cdr3_aa: CASSLLGQGVIGYTF; cdr3_nt: TGTGCCAGCAGCCTGTTGGGACAGGGGGTGATCGGCTACACCTTC
clone_size: .; v_call: TRBV6-5; j_call: TRBJ2-7; cdr3_length: 14; d_call: .; cdr3_aa: CASSLDFSSYEQYF; cdr3_nt: TGTGCCAGCAGTTTAGACTTTAGCTCCTACGAGCAGTACTTC
clone_size: .; v_call: TRBV24-1; j_call: TRBJ1-1; cdr3_length: 15; d_call: TRBD1; cdr3_aa: CATRGQGTGGTEAFF; cdr3_nt: TGTGCCACCAGAGGACAGGGAACGGGGGGCACTGAAGCTTTCTTT
clone_size: .; v_call: TRBV28; j_call: TRBJ1-2; cdr3_length: 16; d_call: TRBD1; cdr3_aa: CASSLETRQGINGYTF; cdr3_nt: TGTGCCAGCAGTTTAGAAACCAGACAGGGGATCAATGGCTACACCTTC
clone_size: .; v_call: TRBV4-2; j_call: TRBJ2-5; cdr3_length: 17; d_call: TRBD2; cdr3_aa: CANSQVVASGLQETQYF; cdr3_nt: TGTGCCAACAGCCAAGTCGTGGCTAGCGGACTCCAAGAGACCCAGTACTTC
clone_size: once; v_call: TRBV7-6; j_call: TRBJ2-7; cdr3_length: 15; d_call: TRBD2; cdr3_aa: CASSFQFGTNYEQYF; cdr3_nt: TGTGCCAGCAGCTTTCAGTTCGGGACTAATTACGAGCAGTACTTC
clone_size: .; v_call: TRBV29-1; j_call: TRBJ1-1; cdr3_length: 13; d_call: .; cdr3_aa: CSVKDSLYTEAFF; cdr3_nt: TGCAGCGTTAAAGACAGTCTCTACACTGAAGCTTTCTTT
clone_size: .; v_call: TRBV5-1; j_call: TRBJ2-6; cdr3_length: 21; d_call: TRBD2; cdr3_aa: CASSLATGEGRGVSGANVLTF; cdr3_nt: TGCGCCAGCAGCTTGGCCACGGGTGAAGGGCGGGGGGTCTCTGGGGCCAACGTCCTGACTTTC
clone_size: once; v_call: TRBV24-1; j_call: TRBJ2-2; cdr3_length: 16; d_call: TRBD1; cdr3_aa: CATSDPTGVQPGELFF; cdr3_nt: TGTGCCACCAGTGACCCAACAGGGGTCCAACCCGGGGAGCTGTTTTTT
clone_size: .; v_call: TRBV3-1/TRBV3-2; j_call: TRBJ2-3; cdr3_length: 17; d_call: TRBD2; cdr3_aa: CASSQDPETSVQDTQYF; cdr3_nt: TGTGCCAGCAGCCAAGATCCGGAGACTAGCGTACAAGATACGCAGTATTTT
clone_size: .; v_call: TRBV28; j_call: TRBJ1-2; cdr3_length: 16; d_call: TRBD1; cdr3_aa: CASSHRDSQGLLGYTF; cdr3_nt: TGTGCCAGCAGTCACAGGGACAGTCAGGGATTGCTCGGCTACACCTTC
clone_size: .; v_call: TRBV5-1; j_call: TRBJ1-2; cdr3_length: 14; d_call: .; cdr3_aa: CASSLGSESYGYTF; cdr3_nt: TGCGCCAGCAGCTTGGGGTCGGAGTCCTATGGCTACACCTTC
clone_size: .; v_call: TRBV10-3; j_call: TRBJ2-1; cdr3_length: 13; d_call: .; cdr3_aa: CAISENAQREQFF; cdr3_nt: TGTGCCATCAGTGAGAATGCCCAGAGGGAGCAGTTCTTC
clone_size: .; v_call: TRBV2; j_call: TRBJ2-1; cdr3_length: 16; d_call: TRBD2; cdr3_aa: CASSFRLAGGENEQFF; cdr3_nt: TGTGCCAGCAGTTTTCGACTAGCGGGGGGGGAGAATGAGCAGTTCTTC
clone_size: .; v_call: TRBV7-9; j_call: TRBJ1-1; cdr3_length: 15; d_call: .; cdr3_aa: CASSQFSGGATEAFF; cdr3_nt: TGTGCCAGCAGCCAATTCAGTGGTGGGGCCACTGAAGCTTTCTTT
clone_size: .; v_call: TRBV2; j_call: TRBJ2-1; cdr3_length: 15; d_call: TRBD1; cdr3_aa: CASTARGQGSDEQFF; cdr3_nt: TGTGCCAGCACCGCCAGGGGACAGGGTTCGGATGAGCAGTTCTTC
clone_size: .; v_call: TRBV7-2; j_call: TRBJ1-1; cdr3_length: 15; d_call: TRBD1; cdr3_aa: CASSTQGIERTEAFF; cdr3_nt: TGTGCCAGCAGTACACAGGGGATAGAGAGGACTGAAGCTTTCTTT
clone_size: .; v_call: TRBV19; j_call: TRBJ2-5; cdr3_length: 17; d_call: TRBD2; cdr3_aa: CASSMGLAGGYQETQYF; cdr3_nt: TGTGCCAGTAGTATGGGACTAGCGGGGGGGTACCAAGAGACCCAGTACTTC